This T cell receptor (beta chain) was identified during a study of PD-1 blockade in mismatch repair-deficient tumors. On the study more broadly: Patients had approximately 11 mismatch repair-deficient cancer types and were previously treated and progressing.

Whole-study findings and limits: Tumor-resident clones, often undetectable pretreatment in blood, expanded then contracted after pembrolizumab.

PCR or immunohistochemistry showed mismatch repair deficiency in every enrolled patient. Three pembrolizumab responders had their TCRs sequenced. Regarding this clone: The antigen is unknown.

Produced via immunoSEQ multiplex PCR; TCRdb's table is partial and in-frame only. The sample lists more than 30,000 clones, 70% to 90% occurring once. V shed 4 bases, J shed 3 bases, and the junction held 5 bases outside the gene matches. Germline V gene sequence: CDR1 MGHRA, CDR2 YSYEKL. The CDR3 is made up of 15 amino acids. The material was peripheral blood, obtained 76 weeks after starting pembrolizumab. The chain recombines TRBV4-1 with TRBJ2-1; 8 nucleotides align to TRBD2. The sequence derives from an adult with mismatch repair-deficient cancer. CDR3 amino acids: CASSPERGNYNEQFF. The CDR3 DNA reads as TGCGCCAGCAGCCCCGAGCGGGGGAACTACAATGAGCAGTTCTTC.